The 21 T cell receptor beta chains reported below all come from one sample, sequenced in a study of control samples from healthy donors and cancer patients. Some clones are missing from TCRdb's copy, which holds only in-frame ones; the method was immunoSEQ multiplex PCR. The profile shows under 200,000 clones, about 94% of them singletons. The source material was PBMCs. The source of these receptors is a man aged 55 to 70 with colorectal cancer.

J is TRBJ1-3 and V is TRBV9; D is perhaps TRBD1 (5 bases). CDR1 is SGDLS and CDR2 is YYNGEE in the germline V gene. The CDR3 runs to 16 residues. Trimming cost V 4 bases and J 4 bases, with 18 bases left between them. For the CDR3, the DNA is TGTGCCAGCAGCAGCAGGGAATATGGTGTAGGAAACACCATATATTTT. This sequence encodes CASSSREYGVGNTIYF.

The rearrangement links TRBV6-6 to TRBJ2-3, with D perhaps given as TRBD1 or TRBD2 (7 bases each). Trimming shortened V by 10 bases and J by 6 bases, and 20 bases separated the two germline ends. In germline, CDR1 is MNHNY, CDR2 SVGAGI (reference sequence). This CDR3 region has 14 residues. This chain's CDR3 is CATQSGTASDTQYF. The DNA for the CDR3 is TGTGCCACGCAGAGCGGGACAGCGTCGGATACGCAGTATTTT.

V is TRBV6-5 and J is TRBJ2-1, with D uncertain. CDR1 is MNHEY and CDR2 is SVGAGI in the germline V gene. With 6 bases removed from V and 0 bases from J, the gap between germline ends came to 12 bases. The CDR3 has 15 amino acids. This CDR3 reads CASRSWVSSYNEQFF. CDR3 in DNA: TGTGCCAGCAGGAGCTGGGTGAGCTCCTACAATGAGCAGTTCTTC.

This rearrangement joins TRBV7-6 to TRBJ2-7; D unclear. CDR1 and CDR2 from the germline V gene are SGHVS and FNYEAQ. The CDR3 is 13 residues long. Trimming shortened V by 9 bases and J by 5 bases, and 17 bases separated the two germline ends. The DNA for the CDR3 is TGTGCCAGTAGTGGAGCCCCGGCGGACGAGCAGTACTTC. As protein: CASSGAPADEQYF.

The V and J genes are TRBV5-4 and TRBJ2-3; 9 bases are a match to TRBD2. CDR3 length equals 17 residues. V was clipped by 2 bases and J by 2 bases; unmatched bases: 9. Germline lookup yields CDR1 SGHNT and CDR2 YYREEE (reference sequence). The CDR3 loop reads CASSLPTSGSPTDTQYF. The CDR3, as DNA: TGTGCCAGCAGCTTACCGACTAGCGGCTCCCCCACAGATACGCAGTATTTT. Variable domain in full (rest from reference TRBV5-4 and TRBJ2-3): ETGVTQSPTHLIKTRGQQVTLRCSSQSGHNTVSWYQQALGQGPQFIFQYYREEENGRGNFPPRFSGLQFPNYSSELNVNALELDDSALYLCASSLPTSGSPTDTQYFGPGTRLTVL.

CDR3 region: CASSLEGAGQPQHF. The CDR3 coding sequence is TGCGCCAGCAGCTTGGAGGGGGCTGGTCAGCCCCAGCATTTT. This chain connects TRBV5-1 to TRBJ1-5, with 7 bases that match TRBD1. V lost 0 bases and J lost 6; bases outside the gene matches: 3. This CDR3 contains 14 residues. CDR1 is SGHRS, CDR2 YFSETQ, per germline. Based on the CDR3 plus reference TRBV5-1 and TRBJ1-5, the full variable domain is KAGVTQTPRYLIKTRGQQVTLSCSPISGHRSVSWYQQTPGQGLQFLFEYFSETQRNKGNFPGRFSGRQFSNSRSEMNVSTLELGDSALYLCASSLEGAGQPQHFGDGTRLSIL.

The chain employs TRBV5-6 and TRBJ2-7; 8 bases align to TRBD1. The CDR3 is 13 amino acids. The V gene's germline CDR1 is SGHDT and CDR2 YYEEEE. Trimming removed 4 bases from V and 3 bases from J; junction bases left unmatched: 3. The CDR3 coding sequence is TGTGCCAGCAGCCGCGGACAGGGCTACGAGCAGTACTTC. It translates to CASSRGQGYEQYF.

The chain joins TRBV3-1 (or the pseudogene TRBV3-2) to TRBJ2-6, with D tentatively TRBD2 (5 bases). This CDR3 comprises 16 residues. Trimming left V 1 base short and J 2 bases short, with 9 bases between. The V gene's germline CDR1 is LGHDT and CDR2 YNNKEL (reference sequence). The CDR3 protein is CASSQGAAAGANVLTF. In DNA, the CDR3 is TGTGCCAGCAGCCAAGGAGCGGCCGCTGGGGCCAACGTCCTGACTTTC.

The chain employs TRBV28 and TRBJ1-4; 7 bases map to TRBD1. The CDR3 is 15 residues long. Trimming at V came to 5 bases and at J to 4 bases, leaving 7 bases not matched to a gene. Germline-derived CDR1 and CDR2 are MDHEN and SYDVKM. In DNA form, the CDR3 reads TGTGCCAGCAGTATGCGACAGGGCCTTAATGAAAAACTGTTTTTT. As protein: CASSMRQGLNEKLFF. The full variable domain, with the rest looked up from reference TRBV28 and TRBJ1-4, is DVKVTQSSRYLVKRTGEKVFLECVQDMDHENMFWYRQDPGLGLRLIYFSYDVKMKEKGDIPEGYSVSREKKERFSLILESASTNQTSMYLCASSMRQGLNEKLFFGSGTQLSVL.

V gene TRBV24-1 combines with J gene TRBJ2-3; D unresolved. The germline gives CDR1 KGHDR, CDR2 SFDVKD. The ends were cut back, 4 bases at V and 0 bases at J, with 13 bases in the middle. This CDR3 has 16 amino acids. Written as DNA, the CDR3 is TGTGCCACCAGTGACCCGGACGAGCCTAGCACAGATACGCAGTATTTT. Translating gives CATSDPDEPSTDTQYF.

The CDR3 region is CAWSPGWGFHEQYF. DNA for the CDR3: TGTGCCTGGAGTCCCGGGTGGGGATTCCACGAGCAGTACTTC. The J gene is TRBJ2-7, the V gene TRBV30; D uncertain. Germline CDR1 is GTSNPN and CDR2 is SVGIG (reference sequence). Trimming removed 2 bases at V and 5 bases at J, with 16 bases between. The CDR3 is 14 residues long.

CDR3 nucleotide sequence: TGTGCCAGCAGTTACTCGGCAGGGTTCTACGAGCAGTACTTC. Amino acids: CASSYSAGFYEQYF. V gene TRBV6-5 combines with J gene TRBJ2-7; D is possibly TRBD1 (5 bases). CDR1 and CDR2 from the germline V gene are MNHEY and SVGAGI. The CDR3 consists of 14 residues. V gave up 0 bases and J gave up 3 bases, with 9 bases separating them.

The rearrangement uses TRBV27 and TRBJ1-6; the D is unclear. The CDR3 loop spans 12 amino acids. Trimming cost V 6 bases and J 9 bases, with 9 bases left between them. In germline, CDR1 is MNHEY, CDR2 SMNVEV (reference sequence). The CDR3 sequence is CASRDVASPLHF. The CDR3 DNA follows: TGTGCCAGCAGGGACGTAGCTTCACCCCTCCACTTT.

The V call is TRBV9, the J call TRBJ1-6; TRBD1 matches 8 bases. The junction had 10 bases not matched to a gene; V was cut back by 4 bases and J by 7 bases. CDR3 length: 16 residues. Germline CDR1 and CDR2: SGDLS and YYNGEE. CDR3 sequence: CASSPQGAEGNSPLHF. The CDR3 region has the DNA TGTGCCAGCAGCCCGCAGGGGGCGGAGGGGAATTCACCCCTCCACTTT.

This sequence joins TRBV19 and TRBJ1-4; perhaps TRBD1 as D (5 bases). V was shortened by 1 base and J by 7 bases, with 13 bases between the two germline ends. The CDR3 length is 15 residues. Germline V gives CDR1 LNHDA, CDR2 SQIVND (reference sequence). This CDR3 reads CASSIAWGIAEKLFF. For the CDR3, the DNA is TGTGCCAGTAGTATAGCCTGGGGGATAGCTGAAAAACTGTTTTTT.

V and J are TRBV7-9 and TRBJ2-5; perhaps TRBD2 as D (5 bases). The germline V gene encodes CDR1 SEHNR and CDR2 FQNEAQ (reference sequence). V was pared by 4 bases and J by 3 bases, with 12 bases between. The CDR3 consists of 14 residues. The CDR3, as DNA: TGTGCCAGCAGCTCCACCCACGGGGAAGAGACCCAGTACTTC. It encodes CASSSTHGEETQYF. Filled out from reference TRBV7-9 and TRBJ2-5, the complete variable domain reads DTGVSQNPRHKITKRGQNVTFRCDPISEHNRLYWYRQTLGQGPEFLTYFQNEAQLEKSRLLSDRFSAERPKGSFSTLEIQRTEQGDSAMYLCASSSTHGEETQYFGPGTRLLVL.

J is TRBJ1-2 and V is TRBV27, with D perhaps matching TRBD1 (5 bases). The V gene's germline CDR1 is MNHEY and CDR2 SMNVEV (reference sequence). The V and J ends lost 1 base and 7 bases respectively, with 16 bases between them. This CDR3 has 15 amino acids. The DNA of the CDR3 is TGTGCCAGCAGTTTATATAGGGGCCGGGATAGTGGCTACACCTTC. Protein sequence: CASSLYRGRDSGYTF.

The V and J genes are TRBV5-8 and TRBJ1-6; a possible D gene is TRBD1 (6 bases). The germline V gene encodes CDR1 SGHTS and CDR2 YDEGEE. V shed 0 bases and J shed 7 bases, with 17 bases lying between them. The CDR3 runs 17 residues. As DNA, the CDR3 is TGTGCCAGCAGCTTGGCCACGGGGGCCGATTGGAATTCACCCCTCCACTTT. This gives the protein CASSLATGADWNSPLHF.

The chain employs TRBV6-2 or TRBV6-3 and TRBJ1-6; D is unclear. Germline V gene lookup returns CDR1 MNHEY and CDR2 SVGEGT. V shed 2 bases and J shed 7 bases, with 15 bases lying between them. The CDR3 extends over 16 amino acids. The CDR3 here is CASSYPPKGRNSPLHF. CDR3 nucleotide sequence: TGTGCCAGCAGTTACCCGCCGAAGGGAAGAAATTCACCCCTCCACTTT.

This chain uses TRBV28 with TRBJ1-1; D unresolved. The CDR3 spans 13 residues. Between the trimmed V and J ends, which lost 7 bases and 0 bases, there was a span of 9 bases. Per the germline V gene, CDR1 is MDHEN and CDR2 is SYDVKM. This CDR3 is CASNQYLNTEAFF. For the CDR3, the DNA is TGTGCCAGCAACCAGTACCTGAACACTGAAGCTTTCTTT.

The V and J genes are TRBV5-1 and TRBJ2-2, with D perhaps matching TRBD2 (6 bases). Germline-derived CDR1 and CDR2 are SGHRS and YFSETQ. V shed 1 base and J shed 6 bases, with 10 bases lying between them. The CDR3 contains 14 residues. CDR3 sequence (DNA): TGCGCCAGCAGCTTGCAGGAGGGTGCCGGGGAGCTGTTTTTT. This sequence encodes CASSLQEGAGELFF.